These 18 T cell receptor beta chains originate from one sample sequenced in a study of blood T cells in healthy people across ages. A second PCR, run for roughly 6 to 11 cycles, used a sample-barcoded 5' primer plus a J-beta primer mix. TCRdb re-derived calls from the 5' RACE reads in MiXCR, one entry per CDR3 protein. The sample contains 920,000 or so distinct CDR3 sequences, less than 50% of which appear only once. Sequences were obtained from blood. Receptor source: a woman aged 55 to 70 in good health.

This chain uses TRBV29-1 with TRBJ2-1; TRBD2 matches 11 bases. Unmatched junction bases numbered 7, after V lost 5 bases and J lost 7 bases. CDR3 length equals 14 residues. From germline, CDR1 is SQVTM and CDR2 ANQGSEA. Written as DNA, the CDR3 is TGCAGCGTTCAGACTAGCGGGAAGCGGAATGAGCAGTTCTTC. Amino acid sequence: CSVQTSGKRNEQFF.

V usage is TRBV10-3 and J usage is TRBJ2-7, with D possibly being TRBD2 (5 bases). CDR1 is ENHRY, CDR2 SYGVKD, per germline. This CDR3 is 14 amino acids long. Trimming removed 7 bases from V and 7 bases from J, with 20 bases in between. The CDR3 bases are TGTGCCATCAAGTCCCGGGATGTGCCGGGGGAGCAGTACTTC. Translated, it gives CAIKSRDVPGEQYF.

This clonotype was seen a single time. The rearrangement joins TRBV7-9 to TRBJ2-5, with a tentative D call TRBD1 (5 bases). Germline-derived CDR1 and CDR2 are SEHNR and FQNEAQ (reference sequence). Between the trimmed V and J ends, which lost 5 bases and 4 bases, there was a span of 14 bases. There are 14 residues in the CDR3. CDR3 residues: CASSLQGLVETQYF. CDR3 sequence (DNA): TGTGCCAGCAGCCTCCAGGGTTTAGTAGAGACCCAGTACTTC.

In this sample, this clonotype turned up a few times. The chain links TRBV20-1 to TRBJ2-5; possibly TRBD2 for D (5 bases). V was pared by 0 bases and J by 2 bases, with 13 bases between. This CDR3 has 15 residues. The germline V gene has CDR1 DFQATT and CDR2 SNEGSKA (reference sequence). The CDR3 DNA is TGCAGTGCTAGAGACATACTAGGGCCACAAGAGACCCAGTACTTC. It translates to CSARDILGPQETQYF.

Only a few counts were recorded for this clonotype. The J gene is TRBJ2-1, the V gene TRBV10-3; 13 bases fit TRBD2. Looked up from germline, CDR1 is ENHRY and CDR2 is SYGVKD. V gave up 4 bases and J gave up 3 bases; unmatched junction bases: 0. This CDR3 region has 15 residues. In DNA, the CDR3 is TGTGCCATCAGTGGGACTAGCGGGGGCTACAATGAGCAGTTCTTC. It yields the protein CAISGTSGGYNEQFF.

The CDR3, as DNA: TGTGCCAGCAGCCCAGACAGGGGGCCCACAGATACGCAGTATTTT. Translation gives CASSPDRGPTDTQYF. This sequence joins TRBV27 and TRBJ2-3; 10 positions agree with TRBD1. The CDR3 extends over 15 amino acids. Losses at the gene ends were 6 bases for V and 2 bases for J; bases not matched to a gene: 5. CDR1 is MNHEY, CDR2 SMNVEV, per germline (reference sequence).

This chain uses TRBV18 with TRBJ1-2; maybe TRBD1 (6 bases). There are 15 residues in the CDR3. Trimming left V 2 bases short and J 0 bases short, with 10 bases between. CDR1 is KGHSH, CDR2 LQKENI, per germline. CDR3 in amino acids: CASSPSRGTNYGYTF. The CDR3 DNA sequence: TGTGCCAGCTCACCAAGTAGGGGGACTAACTATGGCTACACCTTC.

This clonotype was found a few times. This sequence joins TRBV27 and TRBJ2-1, with 15 bases identical to TRBD2. This CDR3 is 21 amino acids long. Germline V gene lookup returns CDR1 MNHEY and CDR2 SMNVEV (reference sequence). The junction had 17 bases not matched to a gene; V was cut back by 5 bases and J by 3 bases. CDR3 sequence (DNA): TGTGCCAGCAGTAGGTGGCAGCCCGGGACTAGCGGGAGGTCTAGCTACAATGAGCAGTTCTTC. It translates to CASSRWQPGTSGRSSYNEQFF.

This chain uses TRBV20-1 with TRBJ2-3; 12 bases line up with TRBD2. Germline trimming cut 7 bases from V and 4 bases from J; bases unmatched to any gene: 9. CDR1 and CDR2 (germline): DFQATT, SNEGSKA (reference sequence). The CDR3 sequence is 15 residues long. CDR3 DNA: TGCAGTGTTCTAACTAGCGGGAGGAGCGCAGATACGCAGTATTTT. Protein: CSVLTSGRSADTQYF.

The rearrangement links TRBV27 to TRBJ2-1; a weak D match, TRBD1 (6 bases). CDR3 length equals 15 residues. V lost 2 bases to trimming and J lost 6 bases, with 14 bases between them. Germline loops: CDR1 MNHEY, CDR2 SMNVEV (reference sequence). The CDR3 region has the DNA TGTGCCAGCAGTTTAAAGGGGCTACAGGGCAATGAGCAGTTCTTC. Its protein product is CASSLKGLQGNEQFF.

This clonotype was seen repeatedly, ten times or more. V is TRBV4-2 and J is TRBJ2-7; D may be TRBD2 (5 bases). Per germline, CDR1 LGHNA and CDR2 YNFKEQ. The CDR3 extends over 14 amino acids. V lost 1 base and J 3 bases, leaving 10 bases between the germline ends. CDR3 DNA sequence: TGTGCCAGCAGCCAAGGGACTGGTCTCTACGAGCAGTACTTC. Protein product: CASSQGTGLYEQYF.

This chain uses TRBV3-1 with TRBJ2-5; D unresolved. Per the germline V gene, CDR1 is LGHDT and CDR2 is YNNKEL (reference sequence). The CDR3 is made up of 16 amino acids. Trimming took off 1 base at V and 2 bases at J, with 14 bases between the two ends. The CDR3 spells CASSQGTAVQQETQYF. The CDR3 DNA sequence: TGTGCCAGCAGCCAAGGGACGGCGGTCCAACAAGAGACCCAGTACTTC.

The chain employs TRBV7-2 and TRBJ2-5, with D perhaps TRBD2 (5 bases). The CDR3 has 17 residues. CDR1 SGHTA and CDR2 FQGNSA come from the germline V gene. Trimming took 4 bases from V and 11 from J, leaving 29 bases between them. The CDR3 DNA sequence: TGTGCCAGCAGCTCTATGTTAGGGTCTAGCCCGAACAATGAGCAGTACTTC. Its protein product is CASSSMLGSSPNNEQYF.

The chain couples TRBV20-1 to TRBJ2-5; tentatively, D is TRBD2 (6 bases). Judging by the DNA end, TRBJ2-7 fits better; the J call may be wrong. The CDR3 loop spans 13 amino acids. CDR1 DFQATT and CDR2 SNEGSKA come from the germline V gene (reference sequence). CDR3 sequence: CSVKEGLRGEQYF. The CDR3 bases are TGCAGTGTTAAAGAGGGACTCCGTGGCGAGCAGTACTTC.

The chain links TRBV6-1 to TRBJ2-1, with 9 nucleotides matching TRBD2. CDR1 MNHNS and CDR2 SASEGT come from the germline V gene. The CDR3 is 16 residues long. Unmatched junction bases numbered 11, after V lost 2 bases and J lost 9 bases. The CDR3 loop is CASSECRRAGGCEQFF. DNA of the CDR3: TGTGCCAGCAGTGAATGTCGGCGAGCGGGAGGCTGTGAGCAGTTCTTC.

The chain carries TRBV20-1 and TRBJ2-1; D may be TRBD1 (7 bases). The CDR3 runs to 16 residues. Germline lookup yields CDR1 DFQATT and CDR2 SNEGSKA (reference sequence). The V gene lost 0 bases and the J gene lost 1 base, with 13 bases spanning the gap. Here the CDR3 reads CSARDSAGGSYNEQFF. The CDR3 nucleotides are TGCAGTGCTAGAGATTCTGCAGGGGGGTCCTACAATGAGCAGTTCTTC.

A note on this clonotype: At one of its ends the junction is not consistent with the germline gene, which may arise from a read error. The chain employs TRBV6-2 or TRBV6-3 and TRBJ2-2; 9 bases agree with TRBD2. The CDR3 contains 15 residues. The germline V gene has CDR1 MNHEY and CDR2 SVGEGT. The CDR3 loop is CASSYGGRAIGELFF. CDR3 nucleotide sequence: TGTGCCAGTAGTTACGGCGGGAGGGCCATCGGGGAGCTGTTTTTT.

This clonotype has only a few counts. This chain joins TRBV5-1 and TRBJ2-1; 12 nucleotides match TRBD2. Germline CDR1 and CDR2: SGHRS and YFSETQ. This CDR3 is 17 amino acids long. Trimming removed 0 bases from V and 4 bases from J; junction bases left unmatched: 5. The CDR3 loop is CASSLASLAGGYNEQFF. For the CDR3, the DNA is TGCGCCAGCAGCTTGGCCTCCCTAGCGGGAGGGTACAATGAGCAGTTCTTC. Complete variable domain (other parts from reference TRBV5-1 and TRBJ2-1): KAGVTQTPRYLIKTRGQQVTLSCSPISGHRSVSWYQQTPGQGLQFLFEYFSETQRNKGNFPGRFSGRQFSNSRSEMNVSTLELGDSALYLCASSLASLAGGYNEQFFGPGTRLTVL.